This T cell receptor (beta chain) was captured in a study of response to subunit inactivated influenza vaccine. Study-level findings and limits: There was a suggestion from the authors that each seasonal influenza vaccination recruits few new T cells.

One entry per CDR3 protein, called by TCRdb with MiXCR from the RT-PCR reads. The sample gives about 620,000 distinct CDR3 sequences, 12% of which show up once; roughly 10% is in the top ten. About this clonotype itself: Antigen specificity is unknown.

V was cut by 1 base and J by 0 bases, with 16 bases left in between. CDR1 is DFQATT, CDR2 SNEGSKA, per germline (reference sequence). The CDR3 has 16 amino acids. The sequence came from a man aged 50 to 59 who received an inactivated influenza vaccine. The chain has TRBV20-1 and TRBJ2-7; either TRBD1 or TRBD2 may supply D (5 bases each). Source: PBMCs from blood, taken on the day of vaccination. The CDR3 sequence is CSARGGSGPLSYEQYF. CDR3 nucleotides: TGCAGTGCTAGAGGCGGGTCGGGACCCCTCTCCTACGAGCAGTACTTC.